This T cell receptor (beta chain) was captured by sequencing in a study of blood T cell repertoires in COVID-19. Study context: The United States, Italy and Spain provided the acute and convalescent COVID-19 samples.

The cohort comprised adults aged 18 to 89 years residing in under 25 US areas. Cohorts were determined from participant-reported clinical history. It was within 2 weeks before study entry that exposed participants met a COVID-19 case. Germline V gives CDR1 SGHNT, CDR2 YENEEA. This CDR3 region has 13 residues. The V end was cut by 6 bases, the J end by 2 bases, with 10 bases between. Sequenced by immunoSEQ multiplex PCR; TCRdb stores in-frame clones only, minus some. The sample holds 210,000 or so clones, approximately 83% seen once. This sequence originates from a woman between 50 and 59 years old who had been exposed to COVID-19. This chain joins TRBV11-3 and TRBJ2-5; a weak D match, TRBD2 (5 bases). Material: PBMCs or T cells enriched from blood (not recorded which). CDR3 DNA: TGTGCCAGCAGTCGCGGGCCGCAAGAGACCCAGTACTTC. Its protein product is CASSRGPQETQYF.